A single sample gave rise to the 8 T cell receptor beta chains below, sequenced in a study of cytomegalovirus exposure and HLA in healthy donors. In the PCR, 60 Vbeta and 13 Jbeta primers were used. Sequenced by immunoSEQ multiplex PCR; TCRdb stores in-frame clones only, minus some. The sample consists of some 120,000 clones, 80% of them appearing once. Specimen: PBMCs. The receptors derive from a male donor in good health and CMV-seronegative.

This rearrangement joins TRBV18 to TRBJ1-4; tentatively, D is TRBD1 (5 bases). This CDR3 has 17 amino acids. The germline gives CDR1 KGHSH, CDR2 LQKENI. Trimming stripped 1 base from V and 7 bases from J, with 19 bases between. The CDR3 spells CASSPLSTELGGEKLFF. In nucleotides, the CDR3 is TGTGCCAGCTCACCACTCTCGACCGAGCTGGGGGGTGAAAAACTGTTTTTT.

This chain joins TRBV18 and TRBJ2-2, with 9 bases lining up with TRBD1. This CDR3 is built from 16 residues. The germline CDR1 and CDR2 sequences are KGHSH and LQKENI. V dropped 3 bases and J dropped 8; count of bases not matched to a gene: 10. The CDR3 coding sequence is TGTGCCAGCTCACCCACCGGGACAGGGTTCACTGGGGAGCTGTTTTTT. It encodes CASSPTGTGFTGELFF.

This chain uses TRBV29-1 with TRBJ2-3; D is perhaps TRBD1 (6 bases). Germline V gene sequence: CDR1 SQVTM, CDR2 ANQGSEA. This CDR3 contains 14 residues. V was cut by 7 bases and J by 3 bases, with 17 bases left in between. The CDR3 bases are TGCAGCGGTCGGAACAGGGCTAGGACAGATACGCAGTATTTT. Encoded protein: CSGRNRARTDTQYF.

This clone was observed a few times. This chain links TRBV21-1 with TRBJ2-4; the D call in the table, TRBD1, was not verified against the DNA. TRBV21-1 constitutes a pseudogene. The CDR3 runs to 14 residues. The CDR3 protein is CASSTQAAKNIQYF. The CDR3, as DNA: TGTGCCAGCAGCACCCAGGCGGCCAAAAACATTCAGTACTTC.

The rearrangement joins TRBV11-2 to TRBJ1-2; 7 positions match TRBD1. Germline V lookup: CDR1 SGHAT, CDR2 FQNNGV. Unmatched junction bases numbered 4, after V lost 1 base and J lost 8 bases. This CDR3 has 13 residues. DNA for the CDR3: TGTGCCAGCAGCTTAGTGACAGGGAGCGGCTACACCTTC. It encodes CASSLVTGSGYTF.

V and J are TRBV16 and TRBJ1-5; D is unclear. Trimming took 4 bases from V and 5 from J, leaving 12 bases between them. The CDR3 is 14 amino acids. The germline V gene encodes CDR1 KGHSY and CDR2 FQNENV. CDR3 DNA: TGTGCCAGCAGCCCAATGCAGGTAGATCAGCCCCAGCATTTT. Translated, it gives CASSPMQVDQPQHF.

V is TRBV30 and J is TRBJ1-2, with D hard to call. CDR3 length equals 13 residues. The V gene's germline CDR1 is GTSNPN and CDR2 SVGIG (reference sequence). V was pared by 4 bases and J by 6 bases, with 15 bases between. The CDR3 DNA reads as TGTGCCTGGATGGCCCCCCCCGCCAATGGCTACACCTTC. This encodes CAWMAPPANGYTF.

This clone was detected a few times. The rearrangement uses TRBV9 and TRBJ2-1; 14 bases fit TRBD2. The ends lost 2 bases at V and 7 bases at J; junction bases unmatched: 5. This CDR3 has 16 residues. Germline CDR1 SGDLS, CDR2 YYNGEE. The CDR3 coding sequence is TGTGCCAGCAGCGTCGGACTAGCGGGGGGTCATAATGAGCAGTTCTTC. Its protein product is CASSVGLAGGHNEQFF.